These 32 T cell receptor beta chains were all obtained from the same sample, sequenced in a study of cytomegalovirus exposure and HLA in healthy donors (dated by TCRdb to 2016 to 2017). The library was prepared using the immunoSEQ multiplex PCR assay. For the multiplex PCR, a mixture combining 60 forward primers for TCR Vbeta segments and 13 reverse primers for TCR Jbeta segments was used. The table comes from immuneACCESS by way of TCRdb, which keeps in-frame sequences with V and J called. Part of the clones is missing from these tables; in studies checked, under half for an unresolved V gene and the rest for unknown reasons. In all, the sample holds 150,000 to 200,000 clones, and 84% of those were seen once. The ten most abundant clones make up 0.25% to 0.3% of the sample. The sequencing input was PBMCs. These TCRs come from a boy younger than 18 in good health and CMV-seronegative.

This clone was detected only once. The CDR3 sequence: CASRSQGYEQYF. The CDR3 region has the DNA TGCGCCAGCAGGTCACAGGGCTACGAGCAGTACTTC. The V and J genes are TRBV4-1 and TRBJ2-5, with D perhaps matching TRBD1 (6 bases). The J call is in doubt because the DNA end fits TRBJ2-7 better. The CDR3 spans 12 residues. Germline-derived CDR1 and CDR2 are MGHRA and YSYEKL.

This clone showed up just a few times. The CDR3 loop is CAWISQGTDYGYTF. Written as DNA, the CDR3 is TGTGCCTGGATTTCTCAGGGGACAGACTATGGCTACACCTTC. This sequence joins TRBV30 and TRBJ1-2; TRBD1 matches at 7 bases. Germline-derived CDR1 and CDR2 are GTSNPN and SVGIG (reference sequence). V was pared by 4 bases and J by 3 bases, with 8 bases of the junction left unmatched. CDR3 length: 14 amino acids. The variable domain in full, completed from reference TRBV30 and TRBJ1-2, reads SQTIHQWPATLVQPVGSPLSLECTVEGTSNPNLYWYRQAAGRGLQLLFYSVGIGQISSEVPQNLSASRPQDRQFILSSKKLLLSDSGFYLCAWISQGTDYGYTFGSGTRLTVV.

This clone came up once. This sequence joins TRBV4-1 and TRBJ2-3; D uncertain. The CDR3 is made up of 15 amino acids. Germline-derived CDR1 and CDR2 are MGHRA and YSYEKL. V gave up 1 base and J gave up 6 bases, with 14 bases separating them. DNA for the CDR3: TGCGCCAGCAGCCAAGTAATCCAGGCAGCCGATACGCAGTATTTT. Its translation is CASSQVIQAADTQYF.

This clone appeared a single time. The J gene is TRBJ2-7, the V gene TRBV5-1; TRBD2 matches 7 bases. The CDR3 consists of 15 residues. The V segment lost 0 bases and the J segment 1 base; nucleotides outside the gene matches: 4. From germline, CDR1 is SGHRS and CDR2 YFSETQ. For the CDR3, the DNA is TGCGCCAGCAGCTTGGGCGGGAGCGGATCCTACGAGCAGTACTTC. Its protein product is CASSLGGSGSYEQYF.

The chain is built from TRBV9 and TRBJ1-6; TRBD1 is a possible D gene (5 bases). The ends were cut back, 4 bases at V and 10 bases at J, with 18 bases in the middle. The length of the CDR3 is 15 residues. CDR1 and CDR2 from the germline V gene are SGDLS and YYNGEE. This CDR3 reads CASSLTAGKRSPLHF. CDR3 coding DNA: TGTGCCAGCAGCCTTACCGCAGGGAAAAGATCACCCCTCCACTTT. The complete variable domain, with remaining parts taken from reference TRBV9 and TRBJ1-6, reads DSGVTQTPKHLITATGQRVTLRCSPRSGDLSVYWYQQSLDQGLQFLIQYYNGEERAKGNILERFSAQQFPDLHSELNLSSLELGDSALYFCASSLTAGKRSPLHFGNGTRLTVT.

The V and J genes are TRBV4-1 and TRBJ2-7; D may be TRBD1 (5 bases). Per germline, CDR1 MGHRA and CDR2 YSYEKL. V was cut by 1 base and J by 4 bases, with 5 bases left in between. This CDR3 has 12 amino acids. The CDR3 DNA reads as TGCGCCAGCAGCCAAGGACAGTACGAGCAGTACTTC. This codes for CASSQGQYEQYF.

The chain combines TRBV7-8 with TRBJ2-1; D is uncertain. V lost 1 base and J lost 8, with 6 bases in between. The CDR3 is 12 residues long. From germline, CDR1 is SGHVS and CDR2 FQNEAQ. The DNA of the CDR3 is TGTGCCAGCAGCTTAGGCGGCGATGAGCAGTTCTTC. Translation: CASSLGGDEQFF.

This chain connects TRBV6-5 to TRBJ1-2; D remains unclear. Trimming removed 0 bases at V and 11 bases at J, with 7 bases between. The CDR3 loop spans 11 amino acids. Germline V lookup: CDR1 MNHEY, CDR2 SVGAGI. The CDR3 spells CASSYSGRYTF. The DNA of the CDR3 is TGTGCCAGCAGTTACTCTGGCAGGTACACCTTC.

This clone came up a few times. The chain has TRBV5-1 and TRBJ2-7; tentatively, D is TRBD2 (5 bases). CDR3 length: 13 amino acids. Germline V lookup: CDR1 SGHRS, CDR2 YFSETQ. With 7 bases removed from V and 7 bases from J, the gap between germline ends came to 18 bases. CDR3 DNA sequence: TGCGCCAGCTCCTGGAGAGGGCAAGGGGAGCAGTACTTC. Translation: CASSWRGQGEQYF.

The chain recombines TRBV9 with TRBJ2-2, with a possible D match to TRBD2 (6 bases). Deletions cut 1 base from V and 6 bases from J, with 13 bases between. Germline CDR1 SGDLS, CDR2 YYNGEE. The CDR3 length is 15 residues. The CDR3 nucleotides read TGTGCCAGCAGCGTACCTAGCGTGACGCCCGGGGAGCTGTTTTTT. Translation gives CASSVPSVTPGELFF. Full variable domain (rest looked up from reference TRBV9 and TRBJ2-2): DSGVTQTPKHLITATGQRVTLRCSPRSGDLSVYWYQQSLDQGLQFLIQYYNGEERAKGNILERFSAQQFPDLHSELNLSSLELGDSALYFCASSVPSVTPGELFFGEGSRLTVL.

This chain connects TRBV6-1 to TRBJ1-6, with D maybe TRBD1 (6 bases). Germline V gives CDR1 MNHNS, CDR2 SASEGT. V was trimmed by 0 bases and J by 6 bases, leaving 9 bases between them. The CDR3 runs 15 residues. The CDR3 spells CASSEAPGVNSPLHF. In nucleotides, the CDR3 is TGTGCCAGCAGTGAAGCGCCAGGGGTTAATTCACCCCTCCACTTT.

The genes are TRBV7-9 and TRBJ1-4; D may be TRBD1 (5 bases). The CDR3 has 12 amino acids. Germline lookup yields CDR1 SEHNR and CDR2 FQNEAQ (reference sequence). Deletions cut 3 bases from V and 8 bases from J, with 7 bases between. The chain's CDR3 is CASSFNREKLFF. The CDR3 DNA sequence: TGTGCCAGCAGCTTTAACAGGGAAAAACTGTTTTTT.

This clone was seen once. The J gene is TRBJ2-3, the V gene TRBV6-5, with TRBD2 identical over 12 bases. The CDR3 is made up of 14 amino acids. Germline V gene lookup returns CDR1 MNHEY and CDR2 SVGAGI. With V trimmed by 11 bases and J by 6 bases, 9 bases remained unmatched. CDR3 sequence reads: CAGKLAGGVDTQYF. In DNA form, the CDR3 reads TGTGCCGGAAAACTAGCGGGGGGTGTTGATACGCAGTATTTT.

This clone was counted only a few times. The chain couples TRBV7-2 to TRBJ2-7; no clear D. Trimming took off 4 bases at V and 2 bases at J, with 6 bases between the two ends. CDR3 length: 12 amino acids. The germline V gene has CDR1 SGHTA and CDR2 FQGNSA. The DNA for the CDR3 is TGTGCCAGCAGCTCCTTTACCTACGAGCAGTACTTC. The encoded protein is CASSSFTYEQYF.

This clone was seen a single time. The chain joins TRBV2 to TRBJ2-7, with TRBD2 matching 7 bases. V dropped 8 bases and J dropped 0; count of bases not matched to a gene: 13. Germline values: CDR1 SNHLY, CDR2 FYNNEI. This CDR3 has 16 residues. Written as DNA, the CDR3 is TGTGCCAGCCTACGGTGGGAGCGGGGATACTCCTACGAGCAGTACTTC. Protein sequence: CASLRWERGYSYEQYF.

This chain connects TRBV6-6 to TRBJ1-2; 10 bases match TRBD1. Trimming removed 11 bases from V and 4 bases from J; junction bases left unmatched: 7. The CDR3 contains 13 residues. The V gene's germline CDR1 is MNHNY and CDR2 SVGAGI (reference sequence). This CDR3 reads CAGWDRGSYGYTF. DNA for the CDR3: TGTGCCGGCTGGGACAGGGGTTCCTATGGCTACACCTTC.

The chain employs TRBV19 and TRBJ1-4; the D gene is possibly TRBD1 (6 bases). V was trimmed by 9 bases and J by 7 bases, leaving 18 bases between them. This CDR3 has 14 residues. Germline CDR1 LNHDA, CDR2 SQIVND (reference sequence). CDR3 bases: TGTGCCAGCGGACAGTCAACCTGGGGTGAAAAACTGTTTTTT. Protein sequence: CASGQSTWGEKLFF. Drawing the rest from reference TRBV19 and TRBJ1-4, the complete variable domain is DGGITQSPKYLFRKEGQNVTLSCEQNLNHDAMYWYRQDPGQGLRLIYYSQIVNDFQKGDIAEGYSVSREKKESFPLTVTSAQKNPTAFYLCASGQSTWGEKLFFGSGTQLSVL.

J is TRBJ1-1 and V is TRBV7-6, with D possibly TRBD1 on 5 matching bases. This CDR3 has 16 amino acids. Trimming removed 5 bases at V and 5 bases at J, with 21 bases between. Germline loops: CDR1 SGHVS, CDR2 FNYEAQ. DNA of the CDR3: TGTGCCAGCAGCAATTCTCGGGCCGGGGGATTAACTGAAGCTTTCTTT. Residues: CASSNSRAGGLTEAFF.

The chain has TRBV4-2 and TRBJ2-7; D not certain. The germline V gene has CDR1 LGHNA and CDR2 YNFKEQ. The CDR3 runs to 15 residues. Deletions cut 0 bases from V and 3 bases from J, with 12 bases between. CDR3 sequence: CASSQDRDVFYEQYF. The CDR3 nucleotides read TGTGCCAGCAGCCAAGATCGAGATGTTTTCTACGAGCAGTACTTC.

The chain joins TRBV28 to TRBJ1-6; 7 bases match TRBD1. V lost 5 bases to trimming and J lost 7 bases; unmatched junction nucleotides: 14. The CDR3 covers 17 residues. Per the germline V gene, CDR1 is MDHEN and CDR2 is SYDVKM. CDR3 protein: CASSHPGQTLINSPLHF. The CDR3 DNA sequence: TGTGCCAGCAGTCACCCGGGACAGACCCTTATAAATTCACCCCTCCACTTT.

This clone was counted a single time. CDR3 DNA sequence: TGTGCCAGCAGTCGTCCCGGGACAGGGGAAACCTACGAGCAGTACTTC. Protein product: CASSRPGTGETYEQYF. J is TRBJ2-5 and V is TRBV27, with 10 bases fitting TRBD1. TRBJ2-7 matches the DNA end more closely, so the J call is doubtful. Germline-derived CDR1 and CDR2 are MNHEY and SMNVEV (reference sequence). CDR3 length equals 16 residues.

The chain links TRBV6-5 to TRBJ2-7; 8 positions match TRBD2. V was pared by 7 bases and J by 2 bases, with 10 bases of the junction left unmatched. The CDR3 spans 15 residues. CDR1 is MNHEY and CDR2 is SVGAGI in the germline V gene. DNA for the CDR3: TGTGCCAGCACCTCGGGGAGCGGGGGAACCTACGAGCAGTACTTC. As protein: CASTSGSGGTYEQYF.

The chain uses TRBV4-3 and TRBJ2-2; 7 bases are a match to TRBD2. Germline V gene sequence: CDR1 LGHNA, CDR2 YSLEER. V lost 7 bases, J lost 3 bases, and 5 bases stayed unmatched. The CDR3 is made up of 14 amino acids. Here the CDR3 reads CASKGGGHTGELFF. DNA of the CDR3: TGCGCCAGCAAGGGCGGGGGACACACCGGGGAGCTGTTTTTT.

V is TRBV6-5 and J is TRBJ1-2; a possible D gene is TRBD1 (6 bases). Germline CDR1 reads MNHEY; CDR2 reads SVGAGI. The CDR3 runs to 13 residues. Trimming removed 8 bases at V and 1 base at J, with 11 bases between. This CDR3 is CASSPGVNYGYTF. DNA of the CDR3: TGTGCCAGCTCTCCAGGGGTTAACTATGGCTACACCTTC.

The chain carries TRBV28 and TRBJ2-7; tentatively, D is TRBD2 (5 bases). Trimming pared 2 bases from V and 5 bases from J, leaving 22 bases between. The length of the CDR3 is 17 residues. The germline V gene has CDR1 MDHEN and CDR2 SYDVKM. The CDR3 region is CASSLRGLITGSHEQYF. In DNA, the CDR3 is TGTGCCAGCAGTTTAAGAGGGCTCATTACCGGGTCCCACGAGCAGTACTTC.

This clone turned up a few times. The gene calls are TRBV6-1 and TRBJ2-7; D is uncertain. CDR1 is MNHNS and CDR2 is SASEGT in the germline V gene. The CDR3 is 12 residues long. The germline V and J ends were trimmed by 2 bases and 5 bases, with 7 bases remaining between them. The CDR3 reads CASSELIHEQYF. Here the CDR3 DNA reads TGTGCCAGCAGTGAACTTATTCACGAGCAGTACTTC.

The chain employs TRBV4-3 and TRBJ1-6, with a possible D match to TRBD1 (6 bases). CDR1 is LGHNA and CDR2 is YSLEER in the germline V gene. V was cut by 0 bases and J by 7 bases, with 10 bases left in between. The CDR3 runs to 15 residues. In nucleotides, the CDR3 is TGCGCCAGCAGCCAAGATAGCAGGGGAAATTCACCCCTCCACTTT. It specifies CASSQDSRGNSPLHF.

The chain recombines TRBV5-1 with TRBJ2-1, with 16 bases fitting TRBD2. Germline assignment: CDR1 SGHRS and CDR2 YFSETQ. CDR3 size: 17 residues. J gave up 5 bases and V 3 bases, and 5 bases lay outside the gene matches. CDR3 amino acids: CASSWGLAGGPHNEQFF. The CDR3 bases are TGCGCCAGCAGCTGGGGACTAGCGGGAGGGCCCCACAATGAGCAGTTCTTC.

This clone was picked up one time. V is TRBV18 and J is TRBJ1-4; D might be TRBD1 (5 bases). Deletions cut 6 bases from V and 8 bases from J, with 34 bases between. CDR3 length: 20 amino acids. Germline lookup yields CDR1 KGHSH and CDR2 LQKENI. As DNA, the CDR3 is TGTGCCAGCTCCCTACGTACGGGGGGTTTCAGCGAGGGAGAAGGAGAAAAACTGTTTTTT. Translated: CASSLRTGGFSEGEGEKLFF.

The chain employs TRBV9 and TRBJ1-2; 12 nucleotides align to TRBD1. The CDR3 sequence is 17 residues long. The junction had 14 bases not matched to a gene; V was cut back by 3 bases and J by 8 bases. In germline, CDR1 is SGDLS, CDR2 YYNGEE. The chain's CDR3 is CASSGSSPGQGAGGYTF. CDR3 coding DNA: TGTGCCAGCAGCGGGAGCTCCCCGGGACAGGGGGCAGGAGGCTACACCTTC. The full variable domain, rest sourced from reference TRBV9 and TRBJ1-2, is DSGVTQTPKHLITATGQRVTLRCSPRSGDLSVYWYQQSLDQGLQFLIQYYNGEERAKGNILERFSAQQFPDLHSELNLSSLELGDSALYFCASSGSSPGQGAGGYTFGSGTRLTVV.

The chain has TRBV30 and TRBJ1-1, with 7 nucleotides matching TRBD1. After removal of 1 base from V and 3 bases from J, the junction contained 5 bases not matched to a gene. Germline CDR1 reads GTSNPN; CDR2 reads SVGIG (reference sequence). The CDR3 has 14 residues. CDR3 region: CAWSGGGPDTEAFF. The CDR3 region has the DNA TGTGCCTGGAGTGGAGGGGGCCCGGACACTGAAGCTTTCTTT.

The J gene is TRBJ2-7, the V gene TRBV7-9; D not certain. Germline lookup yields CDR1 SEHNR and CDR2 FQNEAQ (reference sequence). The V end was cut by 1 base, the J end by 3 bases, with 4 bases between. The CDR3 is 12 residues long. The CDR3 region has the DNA TGTGCCAGCAGCTTAGGGAGCTACGAGCAGTACTTC. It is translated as CASSLGSYEQYF.